The clone carrying this TCR beta chain was detected only a few times. Antigen: not known. MiXCR, run by TCRdb on the 5' RACE reads, gives a single entry per CDR3 protein. This table has approximately 700,000 distinct CDR3 sequences, around 6% appearing once. This sample is part of a study of identical twins. Findings and limits, study-wide: Zero-insertion analyses could be partly confounded by invariant MAIT and iNKT cells.

Germline lookup yields CDR1 DFQATT and CDR2 SNEGSKA (reference sequence). There are 13 residues in the CDR3. The V and J ends lost 3 bases and 10 bases respectively, with 13 bases between them. The V call is TRBV20-1, the J call TRBJ1-6; the D gene is possibly TRBD1 (5 bases). The source material was naive T cells sorted from blood. This TCR derives from a man aged 18 to 29 in good health. The DNA for the CDR3 is TGCAGTGCTAGTTGGCAGGGCGGCTCACCCCTCCACTTT. It yields the protein CSASWQGGSPLHF.